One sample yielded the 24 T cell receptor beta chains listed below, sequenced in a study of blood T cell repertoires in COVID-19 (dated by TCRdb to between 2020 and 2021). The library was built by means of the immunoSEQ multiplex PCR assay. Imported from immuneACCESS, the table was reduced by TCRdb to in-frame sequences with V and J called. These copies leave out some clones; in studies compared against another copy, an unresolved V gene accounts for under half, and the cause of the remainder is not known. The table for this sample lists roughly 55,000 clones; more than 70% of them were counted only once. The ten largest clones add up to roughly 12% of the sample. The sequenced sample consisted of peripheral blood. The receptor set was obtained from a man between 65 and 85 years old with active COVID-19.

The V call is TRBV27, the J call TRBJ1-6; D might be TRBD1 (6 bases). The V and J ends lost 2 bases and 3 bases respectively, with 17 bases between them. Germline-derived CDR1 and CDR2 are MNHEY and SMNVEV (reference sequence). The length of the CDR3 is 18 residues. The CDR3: CASSLLLGGGYYNSPLHF. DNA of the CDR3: TGTGCCAGCAGTTTACTCCTCGGGGGGGGCTACTATAATTCACCCCTCCACTTT.

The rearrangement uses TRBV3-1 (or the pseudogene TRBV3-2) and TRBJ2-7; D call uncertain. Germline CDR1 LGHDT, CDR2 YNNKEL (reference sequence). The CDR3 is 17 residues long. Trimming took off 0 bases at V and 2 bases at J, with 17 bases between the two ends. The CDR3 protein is CASSQDGRLRVAYEQYF. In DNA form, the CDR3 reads TGTGCCAGCAGCCAAGATGGTCGACTCCGGGTAGCCTACGAGCAGTACTTC.

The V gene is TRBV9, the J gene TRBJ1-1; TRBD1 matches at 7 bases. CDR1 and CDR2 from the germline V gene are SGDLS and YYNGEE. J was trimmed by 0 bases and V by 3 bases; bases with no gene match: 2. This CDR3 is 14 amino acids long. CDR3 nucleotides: TGTGCCAGCAGCGGACAGGGATTGAACACTGAAGCTTTCTTT. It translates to CASSGQGLNTEAFF.

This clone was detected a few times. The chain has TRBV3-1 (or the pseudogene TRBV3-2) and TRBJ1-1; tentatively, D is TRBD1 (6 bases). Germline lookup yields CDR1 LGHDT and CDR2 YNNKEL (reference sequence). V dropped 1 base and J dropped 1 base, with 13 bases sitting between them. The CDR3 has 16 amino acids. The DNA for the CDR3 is TGTGCCAGCAGCCAAGTGAGGGGGACGGCGAACACTGAAGCTTTCTTT. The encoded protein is CASSQVRGTANTEAFF.

CDR3 in amino acids: CASSQGASEDTGELFF. The CDR3 region has the DNA TGCGCCAGCAGCCAAGGAGCTAGCGAAGACACCGGGGAGCTGTTTTTT. The chain is built from TRBV4-3 and TRBJ2-2; TRBD2 is a possible D gene (6 bases). V dropped 1 base and J dropped 3 bases, with 12 bases sitting between them. This CDR3 is built from 16 residues. Germline V CDR1 and CDR2: LGHNA, YSLEER.

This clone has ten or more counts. CDR3 protein: CSGGQPQETQYF. The CDR3 DNA reads TGCAGCGGGGGACAGCCTCAAGAGACCCAGTACTTC. This chain links TRBV29-1 with TRBJ2-5, with 7 bases matching TRBD1. The CDR3 is 12 residues long. The germline gives CDR1 SQVTM, CDR2 ANQGSEA. Germline trimming cut 7 bases from V and 2 bases from J; bases unmatched to any gene: 4.

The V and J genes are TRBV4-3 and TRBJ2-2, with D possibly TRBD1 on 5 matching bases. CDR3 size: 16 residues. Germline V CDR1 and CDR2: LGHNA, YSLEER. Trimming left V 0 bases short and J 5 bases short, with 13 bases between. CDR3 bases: TGCGCCAGCAGCCAAGAGGGCACCCCAGGGACCGGGGAGCTGTTTTTT. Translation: CASSQEGTPGTGELFF.

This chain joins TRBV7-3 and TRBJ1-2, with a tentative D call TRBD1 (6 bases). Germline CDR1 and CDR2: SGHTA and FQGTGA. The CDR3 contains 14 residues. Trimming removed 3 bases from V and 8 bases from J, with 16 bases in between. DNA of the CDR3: TGTGCCAGCAGCTTTGCGGGGGGCTCGGGAGGCTACACCTTC. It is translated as CASSFAGGSGGYTF.

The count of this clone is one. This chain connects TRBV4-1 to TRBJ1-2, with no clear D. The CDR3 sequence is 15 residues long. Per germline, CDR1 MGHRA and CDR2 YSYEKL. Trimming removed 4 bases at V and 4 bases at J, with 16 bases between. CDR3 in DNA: TGCGCCAGCAGCCCGATCCCGGTTCTAGTCTATGGCTACACCTTC. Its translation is CASSPIPVLVYGYTF.

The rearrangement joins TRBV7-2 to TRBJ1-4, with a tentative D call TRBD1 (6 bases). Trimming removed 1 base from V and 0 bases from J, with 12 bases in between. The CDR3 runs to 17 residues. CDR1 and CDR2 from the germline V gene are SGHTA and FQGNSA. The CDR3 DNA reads TGTGCCAGCAGCTTAGAGGGGGGGCGAGCAACTAATGAAAAACTGTTTTTT. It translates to CASSLEGGRATNEKLFF.

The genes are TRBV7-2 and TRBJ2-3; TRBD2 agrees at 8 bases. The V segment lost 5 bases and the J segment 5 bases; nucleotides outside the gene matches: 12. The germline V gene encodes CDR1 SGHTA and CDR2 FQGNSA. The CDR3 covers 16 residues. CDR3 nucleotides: TGTGCCAGCAGCAGGGAGCGGGGGCCCCGCGGAGATACGCAGTATTTT. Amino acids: CASSRERGPRGDTQYF.

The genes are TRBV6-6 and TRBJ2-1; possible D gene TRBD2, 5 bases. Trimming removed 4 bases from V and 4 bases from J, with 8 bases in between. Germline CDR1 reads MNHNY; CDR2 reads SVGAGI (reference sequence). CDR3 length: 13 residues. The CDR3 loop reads CASSFGKYNEQFF. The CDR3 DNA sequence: TGTGCCAGCAGTTTCGGGAAATACAATGAGCAGTTCTTC.

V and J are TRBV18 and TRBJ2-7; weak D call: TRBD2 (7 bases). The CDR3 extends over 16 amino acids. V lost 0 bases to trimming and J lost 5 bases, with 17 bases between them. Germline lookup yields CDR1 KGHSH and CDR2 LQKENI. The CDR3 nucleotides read TGTGCCAGCTCACCACCTAGTCCCCAGGGGAGGGACGAGCAGTACTTC. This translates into CASSPPSPQGRDEQYF. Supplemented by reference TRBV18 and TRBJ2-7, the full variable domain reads NAGVMQNPRHLVRRRGQEARLRCSPMKGHSHVYWYRQLPEEGLKFMVYLQKENIIDESGMPKERFSAEFPKEGPSILRIQQVVRGDSAAYFCASSPPSPQGRDEQYFGPGTRLTVT.

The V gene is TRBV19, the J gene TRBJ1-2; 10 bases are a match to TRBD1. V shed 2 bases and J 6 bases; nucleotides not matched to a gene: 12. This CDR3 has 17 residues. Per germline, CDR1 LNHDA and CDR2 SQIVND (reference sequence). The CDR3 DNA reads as TGTGCCAGTAGTATACACTCACCGGGACAGGGGAGAGATGGCTACACCTTC. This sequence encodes CASSIHSPGQGRDGYTF.

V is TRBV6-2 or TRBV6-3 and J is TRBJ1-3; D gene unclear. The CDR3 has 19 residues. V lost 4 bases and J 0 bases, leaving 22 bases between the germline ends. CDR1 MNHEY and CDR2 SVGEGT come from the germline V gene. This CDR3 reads CASSSSPVVLKSSGNTIYF. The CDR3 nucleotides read TGTGCCAGCAGTTCCTCCCCTGTCGTACTGAAGAGCTCTGGAAACACCATATATTTT.

The chain's CDR3 is CASSPNRGPSEQYF. The CDR3 bases are TGTGCCAGCTCACCAAACAGGGGGCCCTCCGAGCAGTACTTC. The V and J genes are TRBV18 and TRBJ2-7, with 9 nucleotides matching TRBD1. After removal of 2 bases from V and 6 bases from J, the junction contained 5 bases not matched to a gene. The CDR3 covers 14 residues. CDR1 KGHSH and CDR2 LQKENI come from the germline V gene.

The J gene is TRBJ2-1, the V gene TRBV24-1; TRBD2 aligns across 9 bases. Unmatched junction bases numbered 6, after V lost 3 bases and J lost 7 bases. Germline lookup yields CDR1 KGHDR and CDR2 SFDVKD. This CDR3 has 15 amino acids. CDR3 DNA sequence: TGTGCCACCAGTGATAAGCGGGGGGTGGGGAATGAGCAGTTCTTC. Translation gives CATSDKRGVGNEQFF.

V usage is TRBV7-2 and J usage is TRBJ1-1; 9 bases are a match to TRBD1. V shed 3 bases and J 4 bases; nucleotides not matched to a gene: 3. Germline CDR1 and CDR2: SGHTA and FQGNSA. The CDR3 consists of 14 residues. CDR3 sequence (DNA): TGTGCCAGCAGCTTGCCGACAGGGGGCACTGAAGCTTTCTTT. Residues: CASSLPTGGTEAFF.

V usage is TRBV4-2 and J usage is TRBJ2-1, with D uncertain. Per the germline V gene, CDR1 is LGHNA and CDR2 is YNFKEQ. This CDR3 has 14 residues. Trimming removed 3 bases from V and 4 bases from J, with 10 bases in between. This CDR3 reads CASSQVQSYNEQFF. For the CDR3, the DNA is TGTGCCAGCAGCCAGGTGCAGTCTTACAATGAGCAGTTCTTC.

The CDR3: CASSEPTGEAFF. The CDR3 DNA is TGCGCCAGCAGCGAACCGACGGGAGAAGCTTTCTTT. V is TRBV5-1 and J is TRBJ1-1, with D hard to call. The CDR3 is made up of 12 amino acids. Trimming took off 4 bases at V and 8 bases at J, with 12 bases between the two ends. From germline, CDR1 is SGHRS and CDR2 YFSETQ.

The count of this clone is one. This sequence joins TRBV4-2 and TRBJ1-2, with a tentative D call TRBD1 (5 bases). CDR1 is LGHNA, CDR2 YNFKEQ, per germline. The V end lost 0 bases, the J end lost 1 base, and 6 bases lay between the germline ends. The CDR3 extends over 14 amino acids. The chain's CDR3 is CASSQDDSNYGYTF. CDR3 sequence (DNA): TGTGCCAGCAGCCAAGACGACAGTAACTATGGCTACACCTTC.

Here the CDR3 DNA reads TGTGCCACCAGTGGGCCCGAGCCCCGGGGGGCGCAGTATTTT. This translates into CATSGPEPRGAQYF. The chain joins TRBV24-1 to TRBJ2-3; TRBD2 agrees at 7 bases. The V segment lost 5 bases and the J segment 10 bases; nucleotides outside the gene matches: 11. Germline V gene data show CDR1 as KGHDR and CDR2 as SFDVKD. The length of the CDR3 is 14 residues.

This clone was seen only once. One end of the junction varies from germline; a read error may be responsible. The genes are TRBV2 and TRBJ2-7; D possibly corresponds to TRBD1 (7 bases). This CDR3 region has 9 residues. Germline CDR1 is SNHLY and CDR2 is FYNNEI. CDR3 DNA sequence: TGTGCCAGTAGGACAGGAGGGGACTTC. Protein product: CASRTGGDF.

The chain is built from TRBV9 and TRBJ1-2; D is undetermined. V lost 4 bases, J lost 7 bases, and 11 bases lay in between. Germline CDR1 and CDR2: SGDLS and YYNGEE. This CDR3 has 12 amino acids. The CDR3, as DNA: TGTGCCAGCAGCACCCCGAGGATTGGCTACACCTTC. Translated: CASSTPRIGYTF.